These T cell receptor beta chains were read from a single sample in a study of glioma-infiltrating T cells after dendritic cell vaccination. Assay used: immunoSEQ multiplex PCR; TCRdb lists only in-frame clones, some missing. The sample includes around 72,000 clones, 81% seen only once; the top ten take around 8%. The sample was blood, taken before dendritic cell vaccination. The receptors were gathered from a human donor with glioblastoma. Both conserved end residues are part of each CDR3. A D gene is named only where the DNA matches it firmly. Clone size is given for some rows only: seen once, a few or many times, or a class if the clone is expanded.

D,size,J,V,CDR3,DNA
-,few,TRBJ2-7,TRBV5-4,CASSRQSYEQYF,TGTGCCAGCAGCCGACAGTCCTACGAGCAGTACTTC
TRBD2,-,TRBJ2-1,TRBV29-1,CSVEDPTSGGYEQFF,TGCAGCGTTGAAGATCCCACTAGCGGGGGTTATGAGCAGTTCTTC
-,few,TRBJ2-1,TRBV14,CASSHPGYAGVYNEQFF,TGTGCCAGCAGCCACCCAGGCTATGCGGGCGTGTACAATGAGCAGTTCTTC
TRBD1,-,TRBJ2-6,TRBV19,CASSEGQGVSGANVLTF,TGTGCCAGTAGTGAGGGACAGGGTGTCTCTGGGGCCAACGTCCTGACTTTC
-,-,TRBJ1-2,TRBV5-6,CASRLGGVYGYTF,TGTGCCAGCAGATTAGGGGGGGTCTATGGCTACACCTTC
TRBD2,-,TRBJ2-1,TRBV7-2,CASTRGGKYNEQFF,TGTGCCAGCACCCGGGGGGGTAAATACAATGAGCAGTTCTTC
-,-,TRBJ2-7,TRBV5-5,CASSLDPYSSYEQYF,TGTGCCAGCAGCTTAGATCCATATAGCTCCTACGAGCAGTACTTC
-,-,TRBJ2-5,TRBV11-1,CASSKTGLETQYF,TGTGCCAGCAGTAAAACAGGGTTGGAGACCCAGTACTTC
TRBD2,-,TRBJ2-5,TRBV9,CASSATTSGGLETQYF,TGTGCCAGCAGCGCGACGACTAGCGGGGGTTTGGAGACCCAGTACTTC
-,once,TRBJ2-1,TRBV11-1,CASRPHGLGYNEQFF,TGTGCCAGCAGACCACATGGACTTGGCTACAATGAGCAGTTCTTC
-,-,TRBJ2-2,TRBV6-4,CASSALASNTGELFF,TGTGCCAGCAGTGCACTAGCTTCGAACACCGGGGAGCTGTTTTTT
TRBD2,-,TRBJ2-7,TRBV2,CASSESGLAFYEQYF,TGTGCCAGCAGTGAAAGCGGACTAGCGTTTTACGAGCAGTACTTC
-,-,TRBJ2-6,TRBV18,CASSQQTGANVLTF,TGTGCCAGCTCACAACAGACTGGGGCCAACGTCCTGACTTTC
TRBD1,-,TRBJ2-3,TRBV9,CASSQTGGGADTQYF,TGTGCCAGCAGCCAGACAGGGGGCGGGGCAGATACGCAGTATTTT
-,-,TRBJ2-7,TRBV14,CASSQDDARASYEQYF,TGTGCCAGCAGCCAAGATGATGCCAGGGCCTCCTACGAGCAGTACTTC